This T cell receptor beta chain was captured by sequencing in a study of T cells in Graves' hyperthyroidism and ophthalmopathy (dated by TCRdb to between 2018 and 2020). For context, the study as a whole: Peripheral blood was sampled at the time of initial diagnosis, prior to any treatment. To identify TCR V-J signatures that set the groups apart, the researchers used a discovery cohort of 95 to 100 patients, made up of under 45 with Graves' ophthalmopathy and some 60 with stable Graves' hyperthyroidism. Whether ophthalmopathy could be predicted prospectively was tested in an independent validation cohort made up of roughly 20 hyperthyroidism patients plus 17 patients who later progressed to ophthalmopathy. The 95 to 100 discovery patients were randomly split 7:3 into training and test sets. Thyroid tissue and blood T-cell repertoires from six Graves' hyperthyroidism patients were also compared in the study. Following sampling, methimazole starting at 30 mg daily was given to hyperthyroidism patients, and high-dose intravenous methylprednisolone was given to ophthalmopathy patients. TCR Vbeta CDR3 sequencing of 130 to 150 peripheral blood samples (over 40 ophthalmopathy, under 80 hyperthyroidism and roughly 17 progressor patients) is reported in the paper. Study-level results and caveats: Ophthalmopathy was separated from stable hyperthyroidism by a 13 V-J signature model, with around 90% sensitivity and 81% to 83% specificity obtained in cross-validation and 80%/75% obtained in testing. No statistical method was used to set the sample size in advance, and investigators knew the group allocation. In validation, progression to ophthalmopathy was predicted by the model with 65% to 71% sensitivity and approximately 78% specificity, a median of around 5.9 months before onset. Most expanded thyroid clonotypes (frequency above 0.001) were also found in blood, which suggests that blood repertoires may mirror thyroid immune responses.

TCR beta CDR3 regions were amplified from RNA transcripts. The first round of RT-PCR for the TCR CDR3 was performed with the HTBI primer set and the Qiagen OneStep RT-PCR kit. A second multiplex PCR round built the libraries, followed by size selection and purification. Paired-end sequencing of the libraries was performed with 100 bp reads on an Illumina HiSeq2000. Processing in the source paper ran as follows. Raw data were processed with SOAPnuke, discarding reads with adapters, uncalled bases, mean Phred below 15, or no exact constant-primer or identifier match. COPE v1.2.5 was used to merge high-quality paired reads, and clonotypes were defined as unique nucleotide sequences. Clonotypes were aligned to IMGT TRBV, TRBD and TRBJ reference segments using MiTCR v1.1. Analysis was restricted to V-J combinations with a frequency above 0.0001, which covered roughly 99% of repertoires. The TCS score was defined as the ratio of F50 (clonal expansion) to E x V (chaos), calculated using BLOSUM62-based TCRdist between CDR3 peptides within each V-J. Welch's t-statistics and random forest reduced several hundred V-J features to 10 to 15, which were used in a naive Bayes classifier (R e1071). Using fastp at Q25 and MiXCR, TCRdb reprocessed the public reads and kept productive beta chains. Each record represents a unique CDR3 protein, reported with the most common genes and DNA among its rows. The V and J calls here are based on TCRdb, not the publication. This sample gives over 500,000 distinct CDR3 sequences in total; 12% to 15% of them show up just once. More than 11% of the sample goes to the ten largest clones.

Stable Graves' hyperthyroidism was defined as the absence of progression to ophthalmopathy over 18 months of follow-up. Hyperthyroidism patients were newly diagnosed, with disease duration under 2 months, and aged 18 to 65 years. Exclusion was applied to patients with uncontrolled infections, other autoimmune diseases, pregnancy or lactation. Diagnoses relied on clinical symptoms, serum thyroxine and TRAb, thyroid ultrasound and orbital computed tomography. Ficoll-Paque density gradient centrifugation was used to isolate PBMCs from around 9.1 ml of fresh peripheral blood. Trizol reagent was used to extract total RNA, and RNA quality was then checked on an Agilent 2100 Bioanalyzer. From the cysteine up to the phenylalanine, the CDR3 has a length of 15 residues. Only CDR3 DNA is held: 45 bases, read in frame from base 1. Relative to germline, V is missing 4 bases and J is missing 7 bases, with 12 bases of the junction outside any gene match. The CDR1 and CDR2 encoded by the germline V gene are SQVTM and ANQGSEA.

This clonotype was counted many times. Its target antigen remains unknown. Per-base qualities were not stored, and no clone one base away is much larger. The chain joins TRBV29-1 to TRBJ2-1, with 8 bases in between that match TRBD2. Sequenced: blood. The sequence was collected from a woman aged 40-49 years with Graves' hyperthyroidism. The bases read TGCAGCGTTGTCCCCAGCGGGAGTAGGATGAATGAGCAGTTCTTC. It is translated as CSVVPSGSRMNEQFF.